These T cell receptor beta chains were read from a single sample in a study of OX40 agonist ivuxolimab in advanced cancers. The protocol was immunoSEQ multiplex PCR, while the TCRdb copy is restricted to in-frame clones and leaves out a portion. The sample records about 26,000 clones, 83% being singletons. Here the sequenced sample was CD4+ or CD8+ T cells sorted from blood, taken in a trial of the OX40 agonist ivuxolimab. These receptors originate from an adult with an advanced solid tumor such as melanoma, head and neck, liver or kidney cancer. The CDR3 runs from the conserved cysteine through the conserved F or W. D genes are given only for firm matches. Clone size appears in some rows only: once, few, many, or a class for an expanded clone.

j_call v_call d_call clone_size cdr3_nt cdr3_aa
TRBJ2-7 TRBV15 . . TGTGCCACCAGCAGAGAACCCGGCTACTACGAGCAGTACTTC CATSREPGYYEQYF
TRBJ1-1 TRBV6-5 . . TGTGCCAGCAGTGCCCCAGGGTTTGGGACTGAAGCTTTCTTT CASSAPGFGTEAFF
TRBJ2-5 TRBV28 TRBD1 . TGTGCCAGCAGTACTCCGGACAGGGGGAGAGACCAAGAGACCCAGTACTTC CASSTPDRGRDQETQYF
TRBJ2-7 TRBV4-1 . medium-sized TGCGCCAGCAGCCAAGATATGGCTGGGAGGACAGGAGCCTACGAGCAGTACTTC CASSQDMAGRTGAYEQYF
TRBJ2-7 TRBV9 . once TGTGCCAGCAGCCTCACCGGGGGTTCCTACGAGCAGTACTTC CASSLTGGSYEQYF
TRBJ1-1 TRBV9 TRBD1 once TGTGCCAGCAGAGGGTCAGGGGGCGGGAACACTGAAGCTTTCTTT CASRGSGGGNTEAFF
TRBJ1-6 TRBV30 . . TGTGCCTGGAGCAGGCGGGGGGTGAATTCACCCCTCCACTTT CAWSRRGVNSPLHF
TRBJ2-5 TRBV11-2 TRBD1 . TGTGCCAGCAGCTTAGTGGAGGGGAGGACAGGGAGGAGCAAGGAGACCCAGTACTTC CASSLVEGRTGRSKETQYF
TRBJ2-7 TRBV4-2 TRBD1 . TGTGCCAGCAGCCAAGGAAACAGGGGCGGATACGAGCAGTACTTC CASSQGNRGGYEQYF
TRBJ2-7 TRBV25-1 . . TGTGCCAGCAGTGAAACGGCTAACAGGAGGGACGAGCAGTACTTC CASSETANRRDEQYF
TRBJ1-2 TRBV2 . few TGTGCCAGCACCGAAGGGCCCTATGGCTACACCTTC CASTEGPYGYTF
TRBJ1-2 TRBV6-1 TRBD1 . TGTGCCAGCAGTGATTGGGCGGGACAGGGAGTCGATAACTATGGCTACACCTTC CASSDWAGQGVDNYGYTF
TRBJ1-1 TRBV7-7 . medium-sized TGTGCTAGCAGCTCCCATACTCCTACGGGGGCTTTCTTT CASSSHTPTGAFF
TRBJ2-2 TRBV4-1 TRBD1 . TGCGCCAGCAGCCGAGGACAGGGGCAAACCGGGGAGCTGTTTTTT CASSRGQGQTGELFF
TRBJ2-3 TRBV11-2 TRBD1 . TGTGCCAGCAGCCGACGGGACAGGGCTTTCACAGATACGCAGTATTTT CASSRRDRAFTDTQYF
TRBJ1-1 TRBV27 . . TGTGCCAGCAGTTCATCGATACGCGTTCCTATGAACACTGAAGCTTTCTTT CASSSSIRVPMNTEAFF
TRBJ2-3 TRBV6-6 . . TGTGCCAGCAGCCCAGGACCCTCTATGACAGATACGCAGTATTTT CASSPGPSMTDTQYF
TRBJ2-2 TRBV18 . . TGTGCCAGCTCACCTCGGGATTCCCCCGGGGAGCTGTTTTTT CASSPRDSPGELFF
TRBJ2-5 TRBV10-2 . . TGCGCCAGCAGTGTAGCCCAGGGATTTGTAGAGACCCAGTACTTC CASSVAQGFVETQYF
TRBJ2-2 TRBV7-3 . . TGTGCCAGCAGCTTAACCACCGGGGAGCTGTTTTTT CASSLTTGELFF
TRBJ1-6 TRBV19 . once TGTGCCAGTAGTTCATGGAATTCACCCCTCCACTTT CASSSWNSPLHF
TRBJ2-7 TRBV11-1 . . TGTGCCAGCAGCCGCGGGCAGGCAACCTACGAGCAGTACTTC CASSRGQATYEQYF
TRBJ2-7 TRBV12-5 . . TGTGCTAGTGGTTTGGTACTTGGCAGGACCTCCTACGAGCAGTACTTC CASGLVLGRTSYEQYF
TRBJ1-1 TRBV13 . . TGTGCCAGCAGCTTAGGCTGGGTGGGGGGCGCAGCTTTCTTT CASSLGWVGGAAFF
TRBJ2-6 TRBV5-8 . . TGTGCCAGCAGCTTGGAGAATTGGGGTCCTGGGGCCAACGTCCTGACTTTC CASSLENWGPGANVLTF
TRBJ1-3 TRBV2 . . TGTGCCAGCAGTGACGGGACAGGAAACACCATATATTTT CASSDGTGNTIYF
TRBJ1-1 TRBV6-5 . . TGTGCCAGTGGAAACAATAGGGCTTTCTTT CASGNNRAFF
TRBJ2-1 TRBV4-1 . . TGCGCCAGCAGCCAAGATGGGGCAGACTCCTACAATGAGCAGTTCTTC CASSQDGADSYNEQFF
TRBJ1-1 TRBV4-1 TRBD1 once TGCGCCAGCAGCCACGGGACAGCGAACACTGAAGCTTTCTTT CASSHGTANTEAFF
TRBJ2-3 TRBV27 . . TGTGCCAGCAGTTTAAGTTACTTCAGGGATACGCAGTATTTT CASSLSYFRDTQYF
TRBJ2-7 TRBV7-9 . once TGTGCCAGCAGCTTAAGCTGGAACCCCTACGAGCAGTACTTC CASSLSWNPYEQYF
TRBJ1-2 TRBV6-1 . . TGTGCCAGCAGTGCTTTTAGGGCAGGGAATGGCTACACCTTC CASSAFRAGNGYTF
TRBJ2-1 TRBV30 TRBD2 . TGTGCCTGGAGTGGGACTAGCGGCTACAATGAGCAGTTCTTC CAWSGTSGYNEQFF
TRBJ2-1 TRBV27 . . TGTGCCAGCAGCGTGGGCATTGGGGCAGGTTGGGATGAGCAGTTCTTC CASSVGIGAGWDEQFF
TRBJ1-4 TRBV5-1 . once TGCGCCAGCAGCTTGGATTGGGGAACAAATGAAAAACTGTTTTTT CASSLDWGTNEKLFF
TRBJ2-7 TRBV2 TRBD2 . TGTGCCAGCAGCACCATGGGGGGGATGTACGAGCAGTACTTC CASSTMGGMYEQYF
TRBJ1-4 TRBV6-1 . . TGTGCCAGCAGTGAAGTCCCCGAGGGCCTTAATGAAAAACTGTTTTTT CASSEVPEGLNEKLFF
TRBJ1-2 TRBV6-5 . . TGTGCCAGCAGTTACTATAGTTTAGGGGGGGGCAATGGCTACACCTTC CASSYYSLGGGNGYTF
TRBJ1-1 TRBV29-1 . few TGCAGCGTTCAGAACACTGAAGCTTTCTTT CSVQNTEAFF
TRBJ1-1 TRBV7-2 . . TGTGCCAGCAGCTCCGATGGTTACACTGAAGCTTTCTTT CASSSDGYTEAFF
TRBJ2-5 TRBV7-8 TRBD1 few TGTGCCAGCAGCCCGACGGACAGGGCGGGTTTCCAAGAGACCCAGTACTTC CASSPTDRAGFQETQYF